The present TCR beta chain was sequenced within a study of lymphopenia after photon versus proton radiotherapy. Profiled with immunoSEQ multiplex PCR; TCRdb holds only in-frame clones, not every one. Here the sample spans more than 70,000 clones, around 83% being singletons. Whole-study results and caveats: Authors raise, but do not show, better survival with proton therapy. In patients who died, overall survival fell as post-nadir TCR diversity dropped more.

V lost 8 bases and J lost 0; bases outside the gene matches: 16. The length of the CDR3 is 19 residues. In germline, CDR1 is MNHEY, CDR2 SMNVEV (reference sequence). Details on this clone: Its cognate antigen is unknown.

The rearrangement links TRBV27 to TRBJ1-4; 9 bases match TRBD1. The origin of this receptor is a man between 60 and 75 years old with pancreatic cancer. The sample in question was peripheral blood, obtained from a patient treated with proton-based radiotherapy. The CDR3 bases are TGTGCCAGCCGTCGGGCAGGGACAGGGTACTTTGCAACTAATGAAAAACTGTTTTTT. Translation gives CASRRAGTGYFATNEKLFF.